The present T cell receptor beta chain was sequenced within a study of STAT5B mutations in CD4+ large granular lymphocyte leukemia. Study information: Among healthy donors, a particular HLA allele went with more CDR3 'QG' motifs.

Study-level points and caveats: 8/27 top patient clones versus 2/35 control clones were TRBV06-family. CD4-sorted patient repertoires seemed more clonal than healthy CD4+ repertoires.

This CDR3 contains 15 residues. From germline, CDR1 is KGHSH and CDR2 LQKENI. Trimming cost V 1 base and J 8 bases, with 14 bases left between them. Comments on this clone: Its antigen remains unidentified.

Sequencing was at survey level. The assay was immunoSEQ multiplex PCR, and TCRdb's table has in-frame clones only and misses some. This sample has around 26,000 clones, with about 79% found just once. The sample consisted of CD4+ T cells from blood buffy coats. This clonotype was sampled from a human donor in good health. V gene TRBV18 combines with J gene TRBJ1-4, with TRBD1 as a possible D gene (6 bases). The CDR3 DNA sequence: TGTGCCAGCTCACCACAACAGGGCCCTCGGGAAAAACTGTTTTTT. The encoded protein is CASSPQQGPREKLFF.